This TCR beta chain was documented in a study of tumor-infiltrating lymphocytes in primary liver carcinoma. As for the study in general: T1-T3 N0M0 was the stage of the tumors, which were roughly 4 to 11 cm across.

Co-extracted RNA and DNA came from 20-30 mg of unsorted bulk tissue. TCR beta cDNA was prepared out of roughly 490 ng total RNA by means of a constant-region primer. Three rounds of nested multiplex PCR with slightly modified ARM-PCR produced TCR beta libraries. Via MiXCR, TCRdb re-called the multiplex PCR reads, giving one row per CDR3 protein. This table holds 52,000 or so distinct CDR3 sequences, approximately 80% found once. Study outcomes and limitations: Tumors had a significantly higher top-250-clone fraction than blood (p = 0.039). Lesser overlap characterized tumor-adjacent and tumor-blood pairs relative to tumor region pairs.

On this clonotype: Its specificity is not known.

Source material: liver tumor tissue from sampling region 5. The subset is: tumor region T5, tumor centre. The source of this sequence is a man between 40 and 49 years old with primary liver carcinoma and hepatitis B virus infection.

As DNA, the CDR3 is TGCTCTAGCAGCCGCGGACAGTGGGGAGAAAAACTGTTTTTT. Translating it yields CSSSRGQWGEKLFF. The chain employs TRBV4-3 and TRBJ1-4; TRBD1 might be the D (6 bases). The CDR3 sequence is 14 residues long. The V gene's germline CDR1 is LGHNA and CDR2 YSLEER.